This TCR beta chain is drawn from a study of blood T cell repertoires in COVID-19 (dated by TCRdb to 2018 to 2021). General notes on the study: Samples from collaborators originated in the United States, Italy and Spain and spanned both the acute and convalescent phases of COVID-19. A freely available public database, intended as a resource for researchers studying the immune response to SARS-CoV-2, is where the repertoires were released. A de-identified subject ID, COVID-19 status, age in years and sex were almost always included in the sample metadata. Samples were obtained from the ongoing ImmuneRACE study (first 160 participants) and from some 1,300 subjects provided by 6 global collaborators. Where HLA class I and class II types were available, the types were taken from metadata supplied by the sample provider, not from assay-based typing. The material from the prospective study consisted of cDNA or gDNA derived from T cells, B-cell-depleted T cells, or PBMCs. The dataset comprised deeply sampled blood TCRbeta repertoires from subjects exposed to, actively infected with, or recovered from COVID-19. Findings and caveats that apply to the study as a whole: How much clinical and demographic metadata was included differed by source and by participant, and the metadata was provided uncurated.

TCRbeta CDR3 regions were amplified from genomic DNA using the immunoSEQ Assay, a bias-controlled multiplex PCR. Turning to the authors' computational methods: The number of nucleated cells in each sample was estimated from the amplification of reference gene primers within the assay. To quantify the absolute abundance of each unique TCRbeta CDR3 rearrangement, sequence reads were collapsed and filtered. Productive Simpson clonality was computed per sample as the square root of Simpson's diversity index over productive rearrangements. TCRdb provides this immuneACCESS table in a form limited to in-frame rearrangements. Some clones are lacking; in checked studies, under half of them reflect an unresolved V gene, and why the rest are absent is not known. That table is the source of V, J and clone size, and D and trimming were worked out from the DNA. The sample table shows roughly 200,000 clones, and 80% to 85% are seen once. The biggest ten clones account for roughly a tenth of the sample.

Based on the germline V gene, the CDR1 and CDR2 sequences are MDHEN and SYDVKM. The CDR3 measures 13 amino acids from cysteine to phenylalanine. Left in the record is the CDR3 DNA by itself, 39 bases read in frame from the first base. V and J are trimmed by 6 bases and 3 bases, and the gene matches miss 4 bases of the junction. One collaborating source in Seattle enrolled patients while the patients were actively infected and followed the patients over time throughout the course of disease. Collaborating institutions collected whole blood in K2EDTA tubes following their own protocols. For TCRbeta analysis, collaborators shipped samples as frozen whole blood, isolated PBMCs, or DNA extracted from either of those sample types. To note about this clone: This receptor's antigen is unknown. Nothing much larger sits one base from this clone, and base qualities are not available.

The receptor chain draws on TRBV28 and TRBJ1-2; 7 bases in between match TRBD1. Material: peripheral blood. This clonotype was sampled from a woman of 80 years or more with COVID-19, enrolled during active disease. The nucleotide sequence is TGTGCCAGCAGACTACAGGGGTACTATGGCTACACCTTC. This translates into CASRLQGYYGYTF.